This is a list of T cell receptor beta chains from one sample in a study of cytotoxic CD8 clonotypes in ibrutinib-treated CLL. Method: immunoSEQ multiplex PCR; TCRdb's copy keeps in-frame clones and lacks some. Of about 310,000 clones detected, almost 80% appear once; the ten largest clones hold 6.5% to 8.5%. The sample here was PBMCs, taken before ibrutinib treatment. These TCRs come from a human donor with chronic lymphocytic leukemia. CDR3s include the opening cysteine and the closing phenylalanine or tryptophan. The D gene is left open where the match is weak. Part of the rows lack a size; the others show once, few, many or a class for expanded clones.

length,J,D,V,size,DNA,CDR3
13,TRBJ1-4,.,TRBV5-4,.,TGTGCCAGCAGCAACGAGCTCGGCGAAAAACTGTTTTTT,CASSNELGEKLFF
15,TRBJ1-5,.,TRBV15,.,TGTGCCACCAGCAGAGCGGGGGGTCCCAATCAGCCCCAGCATTTT,CATSRAGGPNQPQHF
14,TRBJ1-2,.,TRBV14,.,TGTGCCAGCAGCCAACTTGGGACAATTTATGGCTACACCTTC,CASSQLGTIYGYTF
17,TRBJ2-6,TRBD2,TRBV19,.,TGTGCCAGTAGTATAGCAGCGGGAGGGCCTGGGGCCAACGTCCTGACTTTC,CASSIAAGGPGANVLTF
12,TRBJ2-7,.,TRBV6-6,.,TGTGCCAGCAGTTACGAGGGCTACGAGCAGTACTTC,CASSYEGYEQYF
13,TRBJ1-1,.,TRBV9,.,TGTGCCAGCAGCGTTTACCCGAACACTGAAGCTTTCTTT,CASSVYPNTEAFF
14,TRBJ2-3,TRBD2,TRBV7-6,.,TGTGCCAGCAGCTTTAGCGGGAGCATGGATACGCAGTATTTT,CASSFSGSMDTQYF
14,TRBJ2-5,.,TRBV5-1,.,TGCGCCAGCAGCTTCACAGGTCTTAAGGAGACCCAGTACTTC,CASSFTGLKETQYF
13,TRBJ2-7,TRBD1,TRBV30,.,TGTGCCTGGAACCGGGACAGGAACTACGAGCAGTACTTC,CAWNRDRNYEQYF
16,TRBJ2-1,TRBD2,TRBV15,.,TGTGCCACCAGCAGAGGTGGGACTAGCGGGAACAATGAGCAGTTCTTC,CATSRGGTSGNNEQFF
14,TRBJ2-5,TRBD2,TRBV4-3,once,TGCGCCAGCAGCCAAGTAGCGGGGCAAGAGACCCAGTACTTC,CASSQVAGQETQYF
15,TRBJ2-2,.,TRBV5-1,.,TGCGCCAGCAGCCAGATCGACAGGGAGGCCGGGGAGCTGTTTTTT,CASSQIDREAGELFF
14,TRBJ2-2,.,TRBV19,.,TGTGCCAGTAGTAACGGCAGGAACACCGGGGAGCTGTTTTTT,CASSNGRNTGELFF
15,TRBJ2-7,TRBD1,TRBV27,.,TGTGCCAGCAGTCCGACGGGACAGGGAACCTACGAGCAGTACTTC,CASSPTGQGTYEQYF
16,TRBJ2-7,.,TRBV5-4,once,TGTGCCAGCAGCTTGTCCGGCCCTACAGGACGAAACGAGCAGTACTTC,CASSLSGPTGRNEQYF
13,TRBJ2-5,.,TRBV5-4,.,TGTGCCAGCAGCCTGGACAGACAAGAGACCCAGTACTTC,CASSLDRQETQYF
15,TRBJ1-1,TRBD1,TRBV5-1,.,TGCGCCAGCAGCACCTTGACAGGGACTAACACTGAAGCTTTCTTT,CASSTLTGTNTEAFF
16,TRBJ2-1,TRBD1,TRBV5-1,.,TGCGCCAGCAGCACGCAACAGGGGGCCGGTACGGGAAGGCAGTTCTTC,CASSTQQGAGTGRQFF
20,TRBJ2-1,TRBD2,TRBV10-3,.,TGTGCCATCAGCGGGAGGAGGGGATCGATACTAGCGGGATTTTACAATGAGCAGTTCTTC,CAISGRRGSILAGFYNEQFF
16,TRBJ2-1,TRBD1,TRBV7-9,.,TGTGCCAGCAGCCCCTGGGACAGGGGGCCCGCTCATGAGCAGTTCTTC,CASSPWDRGPAHEQFF
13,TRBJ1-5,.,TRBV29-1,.,TGCAGCGTTGGGGAGAGGGGCAATCAGCCCCAGCATTTT,CSVGERGNQPQHF
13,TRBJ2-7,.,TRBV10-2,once,TGCGCCAGCAGTAGGGACGCTGTCTACGAGCAGTACTTC,CASSRDAVYEQYF
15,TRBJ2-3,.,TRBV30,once,TGTGCCTGGAGTGTTTTCGGAGCTAGCACAGATACGCAGTATTTT,CAWSVFGASTDTQYF
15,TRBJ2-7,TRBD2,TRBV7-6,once,TGTGCCAGCAGCTCCGGGACTAGCGCCTCCTACGAGCAGTACTTC,CASSSGTSASYEQYF
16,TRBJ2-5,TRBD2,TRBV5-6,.,TGTGCCAGCAGCTTGGGGCCTAGCGGGCAACAAGAGACCCAGTACTTC,CASSLGPSGQQETQYF
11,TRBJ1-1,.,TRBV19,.,TGTGCCAGTAGTACCATTACTGAAGCTTTCTTT,CASSTITEAFF
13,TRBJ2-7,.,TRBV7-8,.,TGTGCCAGTCGATACGGGAGCCAATACGAGCAGTACTTC,CASRYGSQYEQYF
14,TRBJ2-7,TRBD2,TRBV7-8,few,TGTGCCAGCAGCCCAACAGAGACTAGCCTGGAGCAGTACTTC,CASSPTETSLEQYF
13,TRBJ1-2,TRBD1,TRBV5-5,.,TGTGCCAGCAGCCAGACAGGGGACTATGGCTACACCTTC,CASSQTGDYGYTF
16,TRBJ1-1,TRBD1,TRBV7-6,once,TGTGCCAGCAGCTTAGACTGGACAGGGCACGGACTGGAAGCTTTCTTT,CASSLDWTGHGLEAFF
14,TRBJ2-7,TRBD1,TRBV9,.,TGTGCCAGCAGCCCAAGGACAGGCGGCTACGAGCAGTACTTC,CASSPRTGGYEQYF
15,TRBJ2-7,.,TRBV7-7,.,TGTGCCAGCAGCCCTACCCCGGGCAGGGCGGAAGAGCAGTACTTC,CASSPTPGRAEEQYF
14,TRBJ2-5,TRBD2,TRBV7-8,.,TGTGCCAGCAACCGCAAGGGGAGGGCGGAGACCCAGTACTTC,CASNRKGRAETQYF
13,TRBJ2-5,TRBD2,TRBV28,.,TGTGCCAGCAGTTTCTGGGGGGGAAAGACCCAGTACTTC,CASSFWGGKTQYF
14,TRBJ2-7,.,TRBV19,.,TGTGCCAGTAGCGCCGGGACGCTGTCCTACGAGCAGTACTTC,CASSAGTLSYEQYF
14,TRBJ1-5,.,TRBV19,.,TGTGCCAGTAAAGGACAGACAAGCAATCAGCCCCAGCATTTT,CASKGQTSNQPQHF